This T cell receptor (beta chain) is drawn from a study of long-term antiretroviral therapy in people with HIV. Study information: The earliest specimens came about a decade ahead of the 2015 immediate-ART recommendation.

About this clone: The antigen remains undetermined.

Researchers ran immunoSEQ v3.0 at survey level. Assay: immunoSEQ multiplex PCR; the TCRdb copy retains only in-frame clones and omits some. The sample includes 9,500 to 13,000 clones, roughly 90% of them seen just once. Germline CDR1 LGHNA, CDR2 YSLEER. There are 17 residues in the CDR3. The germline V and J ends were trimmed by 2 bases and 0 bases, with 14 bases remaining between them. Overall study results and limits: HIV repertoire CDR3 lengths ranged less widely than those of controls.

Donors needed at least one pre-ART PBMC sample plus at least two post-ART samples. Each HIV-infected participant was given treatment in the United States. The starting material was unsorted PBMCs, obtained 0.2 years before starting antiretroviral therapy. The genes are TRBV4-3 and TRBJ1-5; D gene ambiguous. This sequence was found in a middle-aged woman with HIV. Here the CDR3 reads CASSQQTGPLSNQPQHF. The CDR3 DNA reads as TGCGCCAGCAGCCAACAGACCGGCCCCCTTAGCAATCAGCCCCAGCATTTT.